This TCR beta chain was identified in a study of blood T cell repertoires in COVID-19. Across the study: Nucleic acid was either cDNA or gDNA, and it came from T cells, B-cell-depleted T cells, or PBMCs.

The trim removed 4 bases at V and 3 bases at J, leaving 8 bases unmatched. The CDR3 consists of 15 residues. In germline, CDR1 is SEHNR, CDR2 FQNEAQ (reference sequence). This study enrolled people aged roughly 18 to 100 from about two dozen US geographic areas. Grouping used clinical history reported by participants in a survey and questionnaire. Authors' processing steps: Amplification with reference gene primers provided the estimates of nucleated cell counts. Libraries were prepared by immunoSEQ multiplex PCR; TCRdb keeps only in-frame clonotypes and omits some of them. V and J calls and clone size follow that table, whereas D and trimming were derived from the DNA. The table includes about 270,000 clones, 70% to 90% detected once.

This chain joins TRBV7-9 and TRBJ1-2; TRBD1 agrees at 7 bases. The origin of this receptor is a middle-aged woman with acute COVID-19. What was sequenced was PBMCs or T cells enriched from blood (not recorded which). CDR3 region: CASSSYDREDYGYTF. The CDR3 DNA is TGTGCCAGCAGCTCGTACGACAGGGAGGACTATGGCTACACCTTC.